This paragraph covers one TCR beta chain sequence. The data are from a study of Ad26.COV2.S vaccination and SARS-CoV-2 variants. The table came from immunoSEQ multiplex PCR; TCRdb's copy has only in-frame clones and leaves some out. The table shows around 500,000 clones, with about 89% occurring only once. As to treatment: roughly 19 received Ad26.COV2.S at low or high dose, single or two shots; roughly five received placebo; per-sample allocation not given. After the first vaccine or placebo injection, samples were drawn on day 63. This sequence was found in a person aged 18 to 65 who received the Ad26.COV2.S COVID-19 vaccine or a placebo. The sequencing used peripheral blood, collected in a trial of Ad26.COV2.S vaccine versus placebo.

The CDR3 DNA sequence: TGTGCCAGCAGTGACTCGGATTTCTCCTACGAGCAGTACTTC. Its protein is CASSDSDFSYEQYF. This chain links TRBV2 with TRBJ2-7, with D unclear. Germline V CDR1 and CDR2: SNHLY, FYNNEI. The CDR3 sequence is 14 residues long. The V end lost 3 bases, the J end lost 0 bases, and 9 bases lay between the germline ends.